This is a list of T cell receptor beta chains from one sample in a study of technical replicates of blood from a handful of donors. Assay used: immunoSEQ multiplex PCR; TCRdb lists only in-frame clones, some missing. The sample consists of approximately 100,000 clones, under 97% of them appearing once. Sequencing used T cells isolated from PBMCs. The receptors come from a human donor in good health. Each CDR3 is given with its conserved first and last residue. A D gene is named only where the DNA matches it firmly.

j_call: TRBJ2-7
v_call: TRBV10-2
d_call: TRBD2
cdr3_nt: TGCGCCAGCAGTGAGCGGGGGGGGAAAGGGCTAATAGGGGCAGGCTACGAGCAGTACTTC
cdr3_aa: CASSERGGKGLIGAGYEQYF

j_call: TRBJ2-7
v_call: TRBV7-9
d_call: TRBD1
cdr3_nt: TGTGCTAGCAGCCCCACAGGGGTCTACGAGCAGTACTTC
cdr3_aa: CASSPTGVYEQYF

j_call: TRBJ1-1
v_call: TRBV4-1
d_call: TRBD1
cdr3_nt: TGCGCCAGCAGCTACGGACAGGGGGCCTGGGACACTGAAGCTTTCTTT
cdr3_aa: CASSYGQGAWDTEAFF

j_call: TRBJ1-5
v_call: TRBV30
d_call: .
cdr3_nt: TGTGCCTGGGGGGAGGGATTCCCTCAGCCCCAGCATTTT
cdr3_aa: CAWGEGFPQPQHF

j_call: TRBJ2-1
v_call: TRBV11-3
d_call: TRBD2
cdr3_nt: TGTGCCAGCAGCTTAACGGGGGGTTTCAGGAGCGGGAGTTCCTACAATGAGCAGTTCTTC
cdr3_aa: CASSLTGGFRSGSSYNEQFF

j_call: TRBJ2-3
v_call: TRBV21-1
d_call: .
cdr3_nt: TGTGCCAGCAGCGTACTTCGGGATACGCAGTATTTT
cdr3_aa: CASSVLRDTQYF

j_call: TRBJ2-1
v_call: TRBV11-2
d_call: TRBD1
cdr3_nt: TGTGCCAGCAGCCCCCGGACAGGGGGCTTTTCCTACAATGAGCAGTTCTTC
cdr3_aa: CASSPRTGGFSYNEQFF

j_call: TRBJ2-1
v_call: TRBV5-1
d_call: .
cdr3_nt: TGCGCCAGCAGCCGAGGCGAACCGGGCTACAATGAGCAGTTCTTC
cdr3_aa: CASSRGEPGYNEQFF

j_call: TRBJ2-2
v_call: TRBV1
d_call: .
cdr3_nt: TGCACCAGCAGCCAAGATGAGGTAAGAACATTCACCGGGGAGCTGTTTTTT
cdr3_aa: CTSSQDEVRTFTGELFF

j_call: TRBJ1-3
v_call: TRBV30
d_call: .
cdr3_nt: TGTGCCTGGAGTGTCGAGGGTGTTAGGTGGGGAAACACCATATATTTT
cdr3_aa: CAWSVEGVRWGNTIYF